The rows below give T cell receptor beta chains drawn from one sample of a study of blood T cell repertoires in COVID-19. Some clones are missing from TCRdb's copy, which holds only in-frame ones; the method was immunoSEQ multiplex PCR. Counted here are some 50,000 clones, about nine tenths occurring once; the ten biggest clones make up 2.1%. The sample was peripheral blood. Receptors were obtained from a woman older than 75 with COVID-19, enrolled during active disease. CDR3s include the opening cysteine and the closing phenylalanine or tryptophan. A D gene is named only where the DNA matches it firmly. Clone size is shown for a subset of rows, as once, few, many or a class of expanded clone.

cdr3_nt cdr3_aa j_call clone_size d_call v_call
TGTGCCAGCTCATCTCCCGGGGACAGGGGGCGAGCTTTCTTT CASSSPGDRGRAFF TRBJ1-1 . TRBD1 TRBV18
TGTGCCAGCAGGGTCGGGACTAGCGGGAGGGACTACAATGAGCAGTTCTTC CASRVGTSGRDYNEQFF TRBJ2-1 . TRBD2 TRBV28
TGTGCCAGCAGCCAACGGTCGGGCTCGGGGGAAAAACTGTTTTTT CASSQRSGSGEKLFF TRBJ1-4 . . TRBV14
TGTGCCATCAGTGTGAAACAGGGGGTCGGAGCTTTCTTT CAISVKQGVGAFF TRBJ1-1 . TRBD1 TRBV10-3
TGTGCCTGGAGTACCGGGACAGTATTGAGGAACACTGAAGCTTTCTTT CAWSTGTVLRNTEAFF TRBJ1-1 . TRBD1 TRBV30
TGTGCCAGCAGCCCCTCCCGTGGGGCCGGCGAGACCCAGTACTTC CASSPSRGAGETQYF TRBJ2-5 . . TRBV7-3
TGTGCCAGCAGTGATATTGGGCAGGGAAAATCACCCCTCCACTTT CASSDIGQGKSPLHF TRBJ1-6 . . TRBV2
TGCGCCAGCAGCTTGGAAGTGGGACAGGTGACAGATACGCAGTATTTT CASSLEVGQVTDTQYF TRBJ2-3 . TRBD1 TRBV5-1
TGTGCCAGCAGGACAGGGGCGGCACCGTGGAATTCACCCCTCCACTTT CASRTGAAPWNSPLHF TRBJ1-6 . TRBD1 TRBV2
TGTGCCAGCAGTTACGGTCAGGGGAACTATGGCTACACCTTC CASSYGQGNYGYTF TRBJ1-2 once . TRBV6-5
TGCGCCAGCAGCTTGGAGCCTATCGGAGGGGTTGAAAAACTGTTTTTT CASSLEPIGGVEKLFF TRBJ1-4 few . TRBV5-1
TGTGCCTGGAGTGTAAGGACTAGAGGTGAGCAGTTCTTC CAWSVRTRGEQFF TRBJ2-1 . TRBD2 TRBV30
TGTGCCAGCTCCATGGGGAGCGGGGTCCCAGCAGATACGCAGTATTTT CASSMGSGVPADTQYF TRBJ2-3 . TRBD2 TRBV5-5
TGCGCCAGCAGCCGTGGGGCAACAACTAATGAAAAACTGTTTTTT CASSRGATTNEKLFF TRBJ1-4 . . TRBV5-1
TGTGCCAGCAGACGTCAGGGGAATCAGCCCCAGCATTTT CASRRQGNQPQHF TRBJ1-5 . . TRBV12-3/TRBV12-4
TGTGCCAGCAGGAAGGGGCGGGGGTCTGGAAACACCATATATTTT CASRKGRGSGNTIYF TRBJ1-3 . . TRBV7-2
TGTGCCAGCAGTGATGGACAGGGTCGGCGGGGCTACACCTTC CASSDGQGRRGYTF TRBJ1-2 . TRBD1 TRBV6-1
TGTGCCAGCAGCGCGGGAGTCCAAGAGACCCAGTACTTC CASSAGVQETQYF TRBJ2-5 . TRBD2 TRBV5-6
TGTGCCGGCCTTGGCGGGAGGAGCTCCTACAATGAGCAGTTCTTC CAGLGGRSSYNEQFF TRBJ2-1 . TRBD2 TRBV2
TGTGCCAGCAGCCAACTCAGGGGGCGCTGGGACATTCAGTACTTC CASSQLRGRWDIQYF TRBJ2-4 . TRBD1 TRBV4-2
TGCGCCAGCAGCTTGGGTCGGGCTAGCGGGACGAGGGATACGCAGTATTTT CASSLGRASGTRDTQYF TRBJ2-3 . TRBD2 TRBV5-1
TGTGCCAGCAGTTTATGGGGTGGCAGGTCCTACGAGCAGTACTTC CASSLWGGRSYEQYF TRBJ2-7 . . TRBV28
TGCAGCGGAACAACTAGCGGGTACTACAATGAGCAGTTCTTC CSGTTSGYYNEQFF TRBJ2-1 . TRBD2 TRBV29-1
TGTGCCAGCTCACCCATGATAGCGGGCGTCTACAATGAGCAGTTCTTC CASSPMIAGVYNEQFF TRBJ2-1 . TRBD2 TRBV18
TGTGCCAGTAGTATAAGGGCAGGGAAGACTGAAGCTTTCTTT CASSIRAGKTEAFF TRBJ1-1 . . TRBV19
TGTGCCAGCGGGACAGGAAATAGCAATCAGCCCCAGCATTTT CASGTGNSNQPQHF TRBJ1-5 . TRBD1 TRBV6-7
TGTGCCAGCAGCCGAAGGGGGGGTGACACTGAAGCTTTCTTT CASSRRGGDTEAFF TRBJ1-1 . . TRBV3-1/TRBV3-2